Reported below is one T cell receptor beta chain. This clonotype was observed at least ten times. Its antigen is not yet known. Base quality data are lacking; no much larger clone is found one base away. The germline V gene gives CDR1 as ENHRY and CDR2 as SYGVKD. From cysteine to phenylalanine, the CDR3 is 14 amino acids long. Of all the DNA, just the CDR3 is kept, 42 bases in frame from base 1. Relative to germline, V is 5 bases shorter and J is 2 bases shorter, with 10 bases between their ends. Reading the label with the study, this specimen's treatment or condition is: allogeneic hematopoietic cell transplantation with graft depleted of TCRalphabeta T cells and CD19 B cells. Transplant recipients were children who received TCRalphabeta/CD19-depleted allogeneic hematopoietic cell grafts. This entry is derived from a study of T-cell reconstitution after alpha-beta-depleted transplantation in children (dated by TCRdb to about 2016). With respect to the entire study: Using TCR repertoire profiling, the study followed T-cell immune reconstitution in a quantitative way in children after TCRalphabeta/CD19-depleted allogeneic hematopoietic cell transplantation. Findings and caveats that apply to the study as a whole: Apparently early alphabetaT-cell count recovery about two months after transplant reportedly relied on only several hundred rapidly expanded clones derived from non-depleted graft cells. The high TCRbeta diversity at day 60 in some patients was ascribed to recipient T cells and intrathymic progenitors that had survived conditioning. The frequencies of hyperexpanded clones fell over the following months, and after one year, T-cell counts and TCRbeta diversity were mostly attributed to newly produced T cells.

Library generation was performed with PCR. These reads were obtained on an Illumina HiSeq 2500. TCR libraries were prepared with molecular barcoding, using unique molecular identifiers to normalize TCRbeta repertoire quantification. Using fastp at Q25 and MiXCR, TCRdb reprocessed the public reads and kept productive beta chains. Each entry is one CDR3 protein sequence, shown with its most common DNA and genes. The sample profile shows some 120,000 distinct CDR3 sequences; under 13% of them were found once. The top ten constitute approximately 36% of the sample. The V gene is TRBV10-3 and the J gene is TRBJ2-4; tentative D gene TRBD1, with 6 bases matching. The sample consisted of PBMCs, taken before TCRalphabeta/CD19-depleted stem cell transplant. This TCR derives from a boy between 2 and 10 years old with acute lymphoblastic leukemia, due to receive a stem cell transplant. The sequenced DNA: TGTGCCATCAGTCCTGGACAGTCCAAAAACATTCAGTACTTC. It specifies CAISPGQSKNIQYF.